These T cell receptor beta chains were read from a single sample in a study of cytomegalovirus exposure and HLA in healthy donors. Some clones are missing from TCRdb's copy, which holds only in-frame ones; the method was immunoSEQ multiplex PCR. This sample contains about 200,000 clones. The sequenced material came from PBMCs. The receptors were gathered from a girl between 2 and 10 years old in good health and CMV-seropositive. CDR3s include the opening cysteine and the closing phenylalanine or tryptophan. Fields, in order: D gene, J gene, V gene, CDR3 protein, CDR3 DNA. A D gene is named only where the DNA matches it firmly.

>TRBD2|TRBJ2-7|TRBV7-3
CASSPGSRERNYEQYF
TGTGCCAGCAGCCCGGGTTCGCGGGAGAGGAACTACGAGCAGTACTTC
>NA|TRBJ2-7|TRBV7-9
CASSLQAASYEQYF
TGTGCCAGCAGCTTGCAGGCAGCCTCCTACGAGCAGTACTTC
>TRBD2|TRBJ2-1|TRBV27
CASRLAGVAYNEQFF
TGTGCCAGCAGACTAGCGGGAGTGGCCTACAATGAGCAGTTCTTC
>NA|TRBJ2-2|TRBV7-2
CASSPTGRDTGELFF
TGTGCCAGCAGCCCTACAGGGCGCGACACCGGGGAGCTGTTTTTT
>NA|TRBJ2-3|TRBV5-1
CASSSLVFADTQYF
TGCGCCAGCAGCTCACTAGTATTCGCAGATACGCAGTATTTT
>NA|TRBJ1-1|TRBV27
CASSFGSGDEAFF
TGTGCCAGCAGTTTTGGGAGCGGGGATGAAGCTTTCTTT
>TRBD1|TRBJ2-7|TRBV9
CASSVAGTGNPYYEQYF
TGTGCCAGCAGCGTAGCCGGGACAGGGAACCCGTACTACGAGCAGTACTTC
>NA|TRBJ1-2|TRBV29-1
CSLRTGNYGYTF
TGCAGCTTAAGGACGGGAAACTATGGCTACACCTTC
>TRBD1|TRBJ2-6|TRBV28
CASSSEPGQPRSSGANVLTF
TGTGCCAGCAGTTCCGAACCGGGACAGCCGCGAAGCTCTGGGGCCAACGTCCTGACTTTC
>TRBD2|TRBJ2-5|TRBV10-1
CASSQSGIGETQYF
TGCGCCAGCAGTCAAAGCGGGATCGGAGAGACCCAGTACTTC
>NA|TRBJ1-5|TRBV27
CASSPMSGSNQPQHF
TGTGCCAGCAGTCCCATGAGTGGTAGCAATCAGCCCCAGCATTTT
>NA|TRBJ2-4|TRBV12-1
CASSFPRQQDSKNIQYF
TGTGCCAGCAGCTTTCCTAGACAACAGGATTCCAAAAACATTCAGTACTTC
>NA|TRBJ2-7|TRBV5-1
CASSLTGSSYEQYF
TGCGCCAGCAGCCTAACAGGGAGCTCCTACGAGCAGTACTTC
>NA|TRBJ2-1|TRBV28
CASSGADSKNSYNEQFF
TGTGCCAGCAGTGGGGCAGACAGCAAAAACTCCTACAATGAGCAGTTCTTC
>NA|TRBJ1-4|TRBV5-4
CASSEGLSTGFREKLFF
TGTGCCAGCAGCGAGGGCCTTTCTACGGGGTTTCGAGAAAAACTGTTTTTT
>TRBD1|TRBJ2-3|TRBV10-3
CAISLSPGQGQDTQYF
TGTGCCATCAGCCTAAGCCCGGGACAGGGCCAAGATACGCAGTATTTT
>NA|TRBJ2-7|TRBV28
CASSSPSHPTYEQYF
TGTGCCAGCAGTTCGCCTAGCCACCCAACCTACGAGCAGTACTTC
>NA|TRBJ2-3|TRBV9
CASTPDLTSTDTQYF
TGTGCCAGTACACCGGACTTAACTAGCACAGATACGCAGTATTTT
>NA|TRBJ2-7|TRBV28
CASSLTIISSTEQYF
TGTGCCAGCAGTTTAACAATAATTTCTTCGACAGAGCAGTACTTC
>TRBD1|TRBJ2-1|TRBV6-5
CASSPTGDLANEQFF
TGTGCCAGCAGTCCGACAGGGGATCTTGCCAATGAGCAGTTCTTC
>TRBD2|TRBJ2-7|TRBV18
CASSPRASGIYEQYF
TGTGCCAGCTCACCAAGGGCTAGCGGGATCTACGAGCAGTACTTC
>NA|TRBJ1-1|TRBV6-1
CASSNPGQSNTEAFF
TGTGCCAGCAGCAATCCAGGACAGTCGAACACTGAAGCTTTCTTT
>NA|TRBJ1-2|TRBV28
CASIPKGAANYGYTF
TGTGCCAGCATCCCGAAAGGAGCAGCTAACTATGGCTACACCTTC
>TRBD2|TRBJ2-3|TRBV5-4
CASSGSLAGSLTDTQYF
TGTGCCAGCAGCGGCTCACTAGCGGGAAGCCTCACAGATACGCAGTATTTT
>NA|TRBJ2-1|TRBV6-1
CASSEGERLEQFF
TGTGCCAGCAGCGAGGGGGAGCGGCTAGAGCAGTTCTTC
>TRBD1|TRBJ1-1|TRBV6-1
CASRADRGLDNEAFF
TGTGCCAGCAGGGCGGACAGGGGGCTAGACAATGAAGCTTTCTTT
>NA|TRBJ2-7|TRBV20-1
CSAMEGPEQYF
TGCAGTGCTATGGAGGGCCCCGAGCAGTACTTC
>TRBD1|TRBJ1-6|TRBV7-9
CASSSGTGGNSPLHF
TGTGCCAGCAGTTCGGGGACAGGGGGCAATTCACCCCTCCACTTT
>NA|TRBJ1-3|TRBV5-1
CASREPGLPGNTIYF
TGCGCCAGCAGAGAACCAGGCCTCCCTGGAAACACCATATATTTT
>TRBD1|TRBJ1-4|TRBV5-1
CASSPPSDREDEKLFF
TGCGCCAGCAGCCCCCCCTCCGACAGGGAAGATGAAAAACTGTTTTTT
>NA|TRBJ2-2|TRBV5-1
CASSLPGATGELFF
TGCGCCAGCAGCTTACCGGGAGCCACCGGGGAGCTGTTTTTT
>NA|TRBJ1-2|TRBV7-6
CASSPTGQGGGGYTF
TGTGCCAGCAGCCCAACCGGGCAGGGAGGGGGAGGCTACACCTTC
>TRBD1|TRBJ1-3|TRBV6-6
CASRGGTGPGNTIYF
TGTGCCAGCAGAGGGGGGACAGGGCCAGGAAACACCATATATTTT
>TRBD2|TRBJ2-1|TRBV14
CASSPHSGRSYNEQFF
TGTGCCAGCAGCCCCCATAGCGGGAGGTCCTACAATGAGCAGTTCTTC
>TRBD2|TRBJ2-7|TRBV9
CASSPRTSGKGEQYF
TGTGCCAGCAGCCCCCGGACTAGCGGGAAGGGCGAGCAGTACTTC
>NA|TRBJ2-1|TRBV11-2
CASSVFLDRLSYNEQFF
TGTGCCAGCAGCGTCTTTCTCGACAGACTCTCCTACAATGAGCAGTTCTTC
>NA|TRBJ1-1|TRBV11-2
CASSSRSTTGNTEAFF
TGTGCCAGCAGCTCCCGGAGTACCACCGGGAACACTGAAGCTTTCTTT